Below are 14 T cell receptor beta chains sequenced from a single sample in a study of CD4+ T cells in melanoma. Sequencing used immunoSEQ multiplex PCR; TCRdb keeps in-frame clones, though not all of them. The table records approximately 20,000 clones, approximately 80% of them present only once. The sequenced sample was cells from a culture (not recorded whether cultured in vitro). These receptors came from a human donor with melanoma.

V gene TRBV2 combines with J gene TRBJ1-2; no clear D gene. Germline assignment: CDR1 SNHLY and CDR2 FYNNEI. V was cut by 10 bases and J by 2 bases, with 11 bases left in between. The length of the CDR3 is 12 residues. DNA for the CDR3: TGTGCCATATCGTGGGGAAACTATGGCTACACCTTC. Protein product: CAISWGNYGYTF.

The chain links TRBV11-2 to TRBJ2-7, with a possible D match to TRBD2 (5 bases). Trimming stripped 5 bases from V and 6 bases from J, with 20 bases between. Germline assignment: CDR1 SGHAT and CDR2 FQNNGV. The CDR3 runs 15 residues. The CDR3 nucleotides read TGTGCCAGCAGCGCCTCGAATGTGAGGGAAGGCGAGCAGTACTTC. Translating it yields CASSASNVREGEQYF.

The chain recombines TRBV29-1 with TRBJ1-2; D might be TRBD1 (6 bases). CDR1 and CDR2 (germline): SQVTM, ANQGSEA. Trimming pared 6 bases from V and 2 bases from J, leaving 22 bases between. The CDR3 consists of 16 residues. The CDR3 DNA reads as TGCAGCGTGGCGAAGCGGGGGCTTACAGAGAACTATGGCTACACCTTC. This encodes CSVAKRGLTENYGYTF.

The rearrangement joins TRBV30 to TRBJ1-1; a weak D match, TRBD1 (6 bases). The CDR3 spans 14 residues. Germline V gene data show CDR1 as GTSNPN and CDR2 as SVGIG (reference sequence). The V gene lost 2 bases and the J gene lost 4 bases, with 14 bases spanning the gap. This chain's CDR3 is CAWSLGTGRTEAFF. The CDR3 nucleotides are TGTGCCTGGAGTTTGGGAACAGGGCGCACTGAAGCTTTCTTT.

This clone was observed a few times. The chain's CDR3 is CASSGDRSYGYTF. The CDR3 DNA reads as TGTGCCAGCAGTGGGGACAGGAGCTATGGCTACACCTTC. The V and J genes are TRBV6-5 and TRBJ1-2; 8 bases agree with TRBD1. Germline CDR1 and CDR2: MNHEY and SVGAGI. V trimming: 5 bases; J trimming: 4 bases; junction bases outside the gene matches: 3. The CDR3 spans 13 residues.

The genes are TRBV29-1 and TRBJ1-1, with D perhaps matching TRBD1 (5 bases). The germline gives CDR1 SQVTM, CDR2 ANQGSEA. The CDR3 totals 13 residues. The germline V and J ends were trimmed by 2 bases and 4 bases, with 11 bases remaining between them. CDR3 amino acids: CSVEKGMGTEAFF. The CDR3 region has the DNA TGCAGCGTTGAAAAGGGGATGGGCACTGAAGCTTTCTTT.

This chain joins TRBV2 and TRBJ2-3; unclear D gene. Trimming removed 4 bases from V and 0 bases from J, with 11 bases in between. Germline V lookup: CDR1 SNHLY, CDR2 FYNNEI. The CDR3 is 15 amino acids. The CDR3 region is CASSVPRISTDTQYF. CDR3 coding DNA: TGTGCCAGCAGTGTCCCTCGCATTAGCACAGATACGCAGTATTTT.

This clone was counted a single time. The chain carries TRBV7-3 and TRBJ1-5; D may be TRBD1 (5 bases). Trimming cost V 5 bases and J 4 bases, with 9 bases left between them. The CDR3 sequence is 13 residues long. Germline V gene data show CDR1 as SGHTA and CDR2 as FQGTGA. The CDR3 reads CASSPGANQPQHF. The CDR3 DNA reads as TGTGCCAGCAGCCCCGGGGCGAATCAGCCCCAGCATTTT.

This sequence joins TRBV2 and TRBJ2-3; 11 nucleotides agree with TRBD2. The CDR3 sequence is 14 residues long. Trimming took 6 bases from V and 3 from J; bases not matched to a gene: 2. Germline values: CDR1 SNHLY, CDR2 FYNNEI. CDR3 DNA sequence: TGTGCCAGCAGAGCTAGCGGGGGGACAGATACGCAGTATTTT. The encoded protein is CASRASGGTDTQYF.

V gene TRBV2 combines with J gene TRBJ1-3, with TRBD1 as a possible D gene (5 bases). CDR1 and CDR2 (germline): SNHLY, FYNNEI. This CDR3 has 15 amino acids. Trimming stripped 0 bases from V and 4 bases from J, with 10 bases between. The CDR3 DNA reads TGTGCCAGCAGTGAAGCGGGGGGTTTCGGAAACACCATATATTTT. Its protein product is CASSEAGGFGNTIYF.

This clone has just one count. A junction boundary mismatches the germline segment, possibly from a read error. The chain carries TRBV6-6 and TRBJ1-2; the D is unclear. This CDR3 comprises 14 residues. Germline V gives CDR1 MNHNY, CDR2 SVGAGI (reference sequence). CDR3 bases: TGTGCCAGCAGTTACTCCGGGTCCATCTATGGCCACACCTTC. Amino acid sequence: CASSYSGSIYGHTF.

V and J are TRBV18 and TRBJ1-3, with unresolved D. V lost 1 base and J 4 bases, leaving 11 bases between the germline ends. CDR3 size: 15 residues. In germline, CDR1 is KGHSH, CDR2 LQKENI. CDR3 nucleotides: TGTGCCAGCTCACCACAGGGAACAGTCGGAAACACCATATATTTT. Residues: CASSPQGTVGNTIYF.

The chain has TRBV5-8 and TRBJ1-5; D unresolved. Per germline, CDR1 SGHTS and CDR2 YDEGEE. Trimming pared 1 base from V and 6 bases from J, leaving 8 bases between. The CDR3 covers 13 residues. CDR3 bases: TGTGCCAGCAGCTTGTACAGCGCTCAGCCCCAGCATTTT. It codes for CASSLYSAQPQHF.

The chain recombines TRBV7-3 with TRBJ2-3; TRBD1 agrees at 12 bases. Germline CDR1 reads SGHTA; CDR2 reads FQGTGA. The CDR3 contains 17 residues. J gave up 5 bases and V 5 bases, and 11 bases lay outside the gene matches. CDR3 in DNA: TGTGCCAGCAGCGCCAAATCCGGGACAGGGGGCTTAGATACGCAGTATTTT. Its protein product is CASSAKSGTGGLDTQYF.